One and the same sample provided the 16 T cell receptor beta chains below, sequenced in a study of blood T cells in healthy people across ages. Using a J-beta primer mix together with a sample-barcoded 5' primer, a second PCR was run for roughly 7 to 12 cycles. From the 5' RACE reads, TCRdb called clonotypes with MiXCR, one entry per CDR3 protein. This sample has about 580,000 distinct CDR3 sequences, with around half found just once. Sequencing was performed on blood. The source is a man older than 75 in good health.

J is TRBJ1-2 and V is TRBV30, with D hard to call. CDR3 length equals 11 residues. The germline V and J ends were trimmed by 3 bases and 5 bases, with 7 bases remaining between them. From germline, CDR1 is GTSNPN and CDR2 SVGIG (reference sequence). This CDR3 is CAWRLTYGYTF. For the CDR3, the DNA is TGTGCCTGGAGGTTGACTTATGGCTACACCTTC. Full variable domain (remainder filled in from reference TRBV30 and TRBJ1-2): SQTIHQWPATLVQPVGSPLSLECTVEGTSNPNLYWYRQAAGRGLQLLFYSVGIGQISSEVPQNLSASRPQDRQFILSSKKLLLSDSGFYLCAWRLTYGYTFGSGTRLTVV.

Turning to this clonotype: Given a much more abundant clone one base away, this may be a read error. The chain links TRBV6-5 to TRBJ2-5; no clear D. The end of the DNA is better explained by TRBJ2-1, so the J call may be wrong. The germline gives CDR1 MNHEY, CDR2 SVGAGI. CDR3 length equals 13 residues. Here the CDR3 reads CASRRSLQETQFF. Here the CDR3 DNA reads TGTGCCAGCCGGCGCAGCTTACAAGAGACCCAGTTCTTC.

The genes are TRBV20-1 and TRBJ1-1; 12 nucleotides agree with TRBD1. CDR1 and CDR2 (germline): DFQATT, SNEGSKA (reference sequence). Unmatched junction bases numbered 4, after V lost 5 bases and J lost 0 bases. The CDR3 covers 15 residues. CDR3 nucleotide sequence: TGCAGTGCTCCCGGGACAGGGGGCTTGAACACTGAAGCTTTCTTT. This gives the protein CSAPGTGGLNTEAFF.

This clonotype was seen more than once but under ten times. CDR3 coding DNA: TGTGCCAGCAGCGCGACAGGGTGGGGCTCTGGGGCCAACGTCCTGACTTTC. This codes for CASSATGWGSGANVLTF. The V call is TRBV9, the J call TRBJ2-6, with 7 bases lining up with TRBD1. The CDR3 totals 17 residues. Germline V gives CDR1 SGDLS, CDR2 YYNGEE. The V and J ends lost 3 bases and 0 bases, in that order; junction bases with no gene match: 6.

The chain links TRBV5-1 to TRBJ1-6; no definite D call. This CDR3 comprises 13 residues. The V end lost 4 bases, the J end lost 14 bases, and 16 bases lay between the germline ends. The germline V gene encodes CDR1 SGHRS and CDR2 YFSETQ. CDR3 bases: TGCGCCAGCAGCCCGCGACCCGCGGAGGCCCTCCACTTT. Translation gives CASSPRPAEALHF.

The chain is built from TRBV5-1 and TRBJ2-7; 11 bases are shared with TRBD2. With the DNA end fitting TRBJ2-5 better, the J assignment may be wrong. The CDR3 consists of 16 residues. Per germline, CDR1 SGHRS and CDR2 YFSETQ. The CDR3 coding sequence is TGCGCCAGCAGCTTACTAGCGGGGGACTCGGGGGAGACCCAGTACTTC. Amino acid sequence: CASSLLAGDSGETQYF.

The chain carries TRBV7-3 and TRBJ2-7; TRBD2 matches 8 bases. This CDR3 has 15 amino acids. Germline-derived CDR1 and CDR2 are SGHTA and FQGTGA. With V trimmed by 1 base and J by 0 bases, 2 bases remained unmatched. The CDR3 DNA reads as TGTGCCAGCAGCTTAAACAGCGGGAGCTCCTACGAGCAGTACTTC. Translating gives CASSLNSGSSYEQYF.

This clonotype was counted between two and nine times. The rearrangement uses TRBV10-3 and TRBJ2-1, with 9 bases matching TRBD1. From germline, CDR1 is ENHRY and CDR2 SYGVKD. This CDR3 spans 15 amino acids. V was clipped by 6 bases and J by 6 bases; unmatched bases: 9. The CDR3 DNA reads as TGTGCCATCAGGGGTACAGGGGGCAAAGGCAATGAGCAGTTCTTC. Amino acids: CAIRGTGGKGNEQFF.

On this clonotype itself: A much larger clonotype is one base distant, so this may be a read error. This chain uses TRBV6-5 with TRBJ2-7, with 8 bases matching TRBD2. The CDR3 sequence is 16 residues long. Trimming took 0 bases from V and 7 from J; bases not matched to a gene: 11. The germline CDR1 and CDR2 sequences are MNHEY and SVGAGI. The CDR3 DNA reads TGTGCCAGCAGTTACTCCCCCACTAGCGGCTACAATGAGCAGTACTTC. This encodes CASSYSPTSGYNEQYF.

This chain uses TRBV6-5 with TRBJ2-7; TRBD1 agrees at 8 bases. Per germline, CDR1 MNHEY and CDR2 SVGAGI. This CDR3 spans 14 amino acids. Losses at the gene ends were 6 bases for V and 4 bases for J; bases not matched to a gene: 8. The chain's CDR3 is CASSRFRQGYEQYF. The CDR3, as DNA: TGTGCCAGCAGCCGATTCAGACAGGGGTACGAGCAGTACTTC.

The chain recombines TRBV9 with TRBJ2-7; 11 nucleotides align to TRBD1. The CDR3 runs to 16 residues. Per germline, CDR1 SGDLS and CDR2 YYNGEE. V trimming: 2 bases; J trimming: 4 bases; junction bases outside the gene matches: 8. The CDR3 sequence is CASSVSAGQGGYEQYF. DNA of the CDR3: TGTGCCAGCAGCGTCTCCGCGGGACAGGGGGGGTACGAGCAGTACTTC.

CDR3 sequence reads: CASSAGDRHGQYF. The CDR3 DNA sequence: TGTGCCAGCAGTGCGGGGGATCGGCATGGGCAGTACTTC. This chain links TRBV6-6 with TRBJ2-7, with TRBD2 identical over 7 bases. Germline CDR1 and CDR2: MNHNY and SVGAGI (reference sequence). The CDR3 sequence is 13 residues long. After removal of 5 bases from V and 9 bases from J, the junction contained 10 bases not matched to a gene.

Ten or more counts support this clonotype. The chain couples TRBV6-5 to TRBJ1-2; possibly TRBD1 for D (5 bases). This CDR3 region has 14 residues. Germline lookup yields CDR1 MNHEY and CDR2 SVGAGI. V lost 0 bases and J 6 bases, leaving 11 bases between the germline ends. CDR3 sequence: CASSYSTQGDGYTF. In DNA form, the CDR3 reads TGTGCCAGCAGTTACTCGACTCAGGGTGATGGCTACACCTTC.

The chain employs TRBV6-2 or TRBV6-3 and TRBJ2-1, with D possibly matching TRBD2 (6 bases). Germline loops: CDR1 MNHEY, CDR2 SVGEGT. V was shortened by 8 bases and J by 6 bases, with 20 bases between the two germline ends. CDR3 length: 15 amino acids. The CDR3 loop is CASQYGGTGINEQFF. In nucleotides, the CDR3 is TGTGCCAGCCAATATGGGGGGACGGGAATCAATGAGCAGTTCTTC.

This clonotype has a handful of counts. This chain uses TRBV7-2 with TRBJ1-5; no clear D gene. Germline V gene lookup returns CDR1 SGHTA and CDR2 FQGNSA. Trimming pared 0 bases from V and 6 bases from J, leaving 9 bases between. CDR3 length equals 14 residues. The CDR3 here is CASSLAGSGQPQHF. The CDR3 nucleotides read TGTGCCAGCAGCTTAGCAGGGTCTGGTCAGCCCCAGCATTTT.

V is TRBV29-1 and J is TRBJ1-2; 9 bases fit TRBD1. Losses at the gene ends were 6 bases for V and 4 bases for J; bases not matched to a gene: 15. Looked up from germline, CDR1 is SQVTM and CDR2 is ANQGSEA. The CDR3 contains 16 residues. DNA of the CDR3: TGCAGCGTAGTAATTAAGTTGGGACAGGGTGGCTATGGCTACACCTTC. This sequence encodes CSVVIKLGQGGYGYTF.